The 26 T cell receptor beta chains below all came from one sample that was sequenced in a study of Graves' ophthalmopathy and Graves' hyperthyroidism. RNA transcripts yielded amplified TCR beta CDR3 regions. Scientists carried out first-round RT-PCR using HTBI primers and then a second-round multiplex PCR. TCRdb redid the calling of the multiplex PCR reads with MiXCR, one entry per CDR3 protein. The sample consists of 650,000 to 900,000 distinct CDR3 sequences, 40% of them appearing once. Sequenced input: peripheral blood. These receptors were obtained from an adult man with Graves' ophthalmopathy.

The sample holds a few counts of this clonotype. The CDR3 nucleotides read TGTGCCAGCAGTTCCCCTGTGGGGGGGGAAGAGACCCAGTACTTC. It is translated as CASSSPVGGEETQYF. The chain recombines TRBV6-5 with TRBJ2-5; the match to TRBD2 covers 7 bases. The ends lost 4 bases at V and 3 bases at J; junction bases unmatched: 8. The CDR3 is 15 residues long. Per the germline V gene, CDR1 is MNHEY and CDR2 is SVGAGI.

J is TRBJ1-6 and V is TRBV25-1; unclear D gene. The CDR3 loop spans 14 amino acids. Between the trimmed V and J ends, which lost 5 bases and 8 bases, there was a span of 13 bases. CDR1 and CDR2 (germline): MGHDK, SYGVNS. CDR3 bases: TGTGCCAGCAGTTTCCAGAGGCCCCATTCACCCCTCCACTTT. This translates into CASSFQRPHSPLHF.

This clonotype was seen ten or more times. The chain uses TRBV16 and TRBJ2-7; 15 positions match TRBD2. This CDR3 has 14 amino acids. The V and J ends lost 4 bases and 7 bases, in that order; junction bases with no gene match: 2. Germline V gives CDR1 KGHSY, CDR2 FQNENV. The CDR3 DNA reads TGTGCCAGCAGCCGAGGACTAGCGGGAGGGGAGCAGTACTTC. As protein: CASSRGLAGGEQYF.

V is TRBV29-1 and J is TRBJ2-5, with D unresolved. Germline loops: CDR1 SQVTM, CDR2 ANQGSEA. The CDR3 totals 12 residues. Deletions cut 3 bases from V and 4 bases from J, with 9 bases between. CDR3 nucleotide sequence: TGCAGCGTTGATCGGTCGGGAGAGACCCAGTACTTC. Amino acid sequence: CSVDRSGETQYF.

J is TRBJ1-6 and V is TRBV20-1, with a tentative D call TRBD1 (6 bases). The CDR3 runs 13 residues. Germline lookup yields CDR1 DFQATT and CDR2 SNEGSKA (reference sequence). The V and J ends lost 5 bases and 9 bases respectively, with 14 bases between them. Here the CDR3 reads CSARGRGSSPLHF. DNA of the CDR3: TGCAGTGCTCGGGGCAGGGGTAGTTCACCCCTCCACTTT.

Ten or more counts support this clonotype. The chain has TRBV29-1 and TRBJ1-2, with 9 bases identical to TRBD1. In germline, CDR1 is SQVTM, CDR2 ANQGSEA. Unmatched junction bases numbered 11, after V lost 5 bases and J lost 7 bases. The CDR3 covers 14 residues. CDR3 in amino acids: CSVTTGQGTGGYTF. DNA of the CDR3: TGCAGCGTTACCACCGGACAGGGGACAGGTGGCTACACCTTC.

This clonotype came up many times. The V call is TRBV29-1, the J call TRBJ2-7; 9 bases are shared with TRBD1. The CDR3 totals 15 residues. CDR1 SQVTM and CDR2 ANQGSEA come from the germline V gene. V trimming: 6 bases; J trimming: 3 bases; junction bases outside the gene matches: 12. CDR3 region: CSVRTGGQGIYEQYF. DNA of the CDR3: TGCAGCGTGAGAACCGGGGGACAGGGTATCTACGAGCAGTACTTC.

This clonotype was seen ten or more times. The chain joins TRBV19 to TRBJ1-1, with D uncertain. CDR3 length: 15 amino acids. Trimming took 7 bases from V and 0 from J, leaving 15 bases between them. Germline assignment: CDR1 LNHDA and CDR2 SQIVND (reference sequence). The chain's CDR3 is CASTVGGRMNTEAFF. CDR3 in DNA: TGTGCCAGTACGGTCGGTGGCAGAATGAACACTGAAGCTTTCTTT.

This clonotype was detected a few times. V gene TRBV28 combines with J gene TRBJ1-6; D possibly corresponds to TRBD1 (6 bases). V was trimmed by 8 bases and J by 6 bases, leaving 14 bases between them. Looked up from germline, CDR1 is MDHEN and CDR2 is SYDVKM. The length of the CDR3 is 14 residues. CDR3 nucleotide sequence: TGTGCCAGCGATTGGGCCAGGGGTAATTCACCCCTCCACTTT. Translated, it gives CASDWARGNSPLHF.

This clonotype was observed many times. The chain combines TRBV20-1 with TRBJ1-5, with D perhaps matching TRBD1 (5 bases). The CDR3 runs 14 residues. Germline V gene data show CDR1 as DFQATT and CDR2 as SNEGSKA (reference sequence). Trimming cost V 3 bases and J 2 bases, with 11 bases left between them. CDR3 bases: TGCAGTGCTAGTGGGGGGAATGGCAATCAGCCCCAGCATTTT. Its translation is CSASGGNGNQPQHF.

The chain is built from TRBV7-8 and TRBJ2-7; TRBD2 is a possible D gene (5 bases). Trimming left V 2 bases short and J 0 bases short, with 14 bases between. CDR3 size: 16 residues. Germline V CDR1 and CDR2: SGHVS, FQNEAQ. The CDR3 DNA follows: TGTGCCAGCAGCTTAATAGCCGGGGTTAGCTCCTACGAGCAGTACTTC. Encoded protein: CASSLIAGVSSYEQYF.

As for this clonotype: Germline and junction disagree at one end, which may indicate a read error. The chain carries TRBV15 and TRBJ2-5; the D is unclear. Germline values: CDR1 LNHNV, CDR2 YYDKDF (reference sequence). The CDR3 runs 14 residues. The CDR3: CASSHMLGLEAQYF. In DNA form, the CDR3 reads TGTGCCAGCAGCCATATGTTGGGGTTAGAGGCCCAGTACTTC.

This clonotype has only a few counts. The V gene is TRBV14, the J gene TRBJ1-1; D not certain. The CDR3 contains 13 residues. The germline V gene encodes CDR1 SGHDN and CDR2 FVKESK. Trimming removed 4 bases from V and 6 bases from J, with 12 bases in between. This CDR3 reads CASSPILGSEAFF. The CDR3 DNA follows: TGTGCCAGCAGCCCAATCCTGGGATCTGAAGCTTTCTTT.

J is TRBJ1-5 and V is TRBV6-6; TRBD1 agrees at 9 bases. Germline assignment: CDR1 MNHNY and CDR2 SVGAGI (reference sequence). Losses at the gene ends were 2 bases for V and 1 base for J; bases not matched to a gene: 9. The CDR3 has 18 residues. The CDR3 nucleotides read TGTGCCAGCAGTTACGGGGGACAGGGAAAACGGAGCAATCAGCCCCAGCATTTT. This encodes CASSYGGQGKRSNQPQHF.

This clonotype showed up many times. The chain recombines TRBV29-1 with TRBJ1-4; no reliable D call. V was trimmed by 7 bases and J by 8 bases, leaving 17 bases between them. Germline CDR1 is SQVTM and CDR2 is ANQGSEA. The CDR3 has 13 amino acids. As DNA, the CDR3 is TGCAGCGCCCAGGCGTCCCGGCAAGAAAAACTGTTTTTT. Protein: CSAQASRQEKLFF.

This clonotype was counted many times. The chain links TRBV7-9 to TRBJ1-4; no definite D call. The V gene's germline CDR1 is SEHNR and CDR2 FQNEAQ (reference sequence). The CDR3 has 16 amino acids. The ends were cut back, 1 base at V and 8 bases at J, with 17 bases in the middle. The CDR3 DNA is TGTGCCAGCAGCTTAGTGCCCTCGGCCTACGGGGAAAAACTGTTTTTT. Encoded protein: CASSLVPSAYGEKLFF.

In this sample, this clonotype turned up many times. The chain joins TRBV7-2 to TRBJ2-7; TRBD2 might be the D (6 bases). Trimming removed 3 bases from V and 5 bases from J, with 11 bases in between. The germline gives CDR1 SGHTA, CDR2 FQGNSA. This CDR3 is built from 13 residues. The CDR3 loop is CASSFRGFNEQYF. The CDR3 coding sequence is TGTGCCAGCAGCTTCCGGGGGTTCAACGAGCAGTACTTC.

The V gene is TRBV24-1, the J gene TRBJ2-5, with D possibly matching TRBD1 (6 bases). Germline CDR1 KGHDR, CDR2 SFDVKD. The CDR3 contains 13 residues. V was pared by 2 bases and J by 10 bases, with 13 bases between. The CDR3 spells CATSDSVKDSQYF. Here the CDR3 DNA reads TGTGCCACCAGTGATTCGGTGAAGGACAGCCAGTACTTC.

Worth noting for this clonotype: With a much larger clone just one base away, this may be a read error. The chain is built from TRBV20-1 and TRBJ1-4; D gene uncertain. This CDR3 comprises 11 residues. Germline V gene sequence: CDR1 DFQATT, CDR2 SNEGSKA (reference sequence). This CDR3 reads CSRVFNEKLSF. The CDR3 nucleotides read TGCAGTCGGGTCTTTAATGAAAAACTGTCTTTT.

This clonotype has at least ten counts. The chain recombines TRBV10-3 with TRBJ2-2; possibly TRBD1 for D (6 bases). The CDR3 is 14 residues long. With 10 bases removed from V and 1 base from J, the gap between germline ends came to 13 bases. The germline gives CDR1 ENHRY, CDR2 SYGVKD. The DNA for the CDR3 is TGTGCCAGCAGGACAGATGGGAACACCGGGGAGCTGTTTTTT. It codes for CASRTDGNTGELFF.

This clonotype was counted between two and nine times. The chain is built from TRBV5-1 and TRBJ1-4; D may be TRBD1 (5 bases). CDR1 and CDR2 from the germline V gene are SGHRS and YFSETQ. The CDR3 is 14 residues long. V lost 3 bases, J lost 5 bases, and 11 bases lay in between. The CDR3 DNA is TGCGCCAGCAGCTCTGGGGCGAGGAATGAAAAACTGTTTTTT. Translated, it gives CASSSGARNEKLFF.

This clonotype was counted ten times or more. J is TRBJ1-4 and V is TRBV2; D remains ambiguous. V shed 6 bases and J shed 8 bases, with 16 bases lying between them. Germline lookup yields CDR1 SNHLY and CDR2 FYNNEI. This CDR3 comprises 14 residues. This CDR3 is CASSDTWGPEKLFF. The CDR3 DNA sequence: TGTGCCAGCAGCGACACTTGGGGTCCCGAAAAACTGTTTTTT.

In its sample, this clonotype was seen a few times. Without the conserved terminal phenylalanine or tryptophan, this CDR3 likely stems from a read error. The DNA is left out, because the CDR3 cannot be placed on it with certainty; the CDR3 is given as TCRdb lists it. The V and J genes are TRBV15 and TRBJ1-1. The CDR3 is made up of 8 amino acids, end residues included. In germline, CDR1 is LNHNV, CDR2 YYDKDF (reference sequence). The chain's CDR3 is CATSRDRG.

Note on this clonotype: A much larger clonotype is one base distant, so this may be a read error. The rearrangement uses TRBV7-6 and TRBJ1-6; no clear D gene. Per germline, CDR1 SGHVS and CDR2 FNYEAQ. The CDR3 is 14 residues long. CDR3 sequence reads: CASSLQNYKSPLHF. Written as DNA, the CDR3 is TGTGCCAGCAGCTTACAGAACTATAAATCACCCCTCCACTTT. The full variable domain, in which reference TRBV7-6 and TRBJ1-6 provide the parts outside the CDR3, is GAGVSQSPRYKVTKRGQDVALRCDPISGHVSLYWYRQALGQGPEFLTYFNYEAQQDKSGLPNDRFSAERPEGSISTLTIQRTEQRDSAMYRCASSLQNYKSPLHFGNGTRLTVT.

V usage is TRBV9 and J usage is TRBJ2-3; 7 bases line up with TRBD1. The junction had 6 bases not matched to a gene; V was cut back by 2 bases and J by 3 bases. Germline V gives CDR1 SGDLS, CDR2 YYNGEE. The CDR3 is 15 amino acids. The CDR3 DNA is TGTGCCAGCAGCGTCGGGACAGCCGCGACAGATACGCAGTATTTT. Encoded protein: CASSVGTAATDTQYF.

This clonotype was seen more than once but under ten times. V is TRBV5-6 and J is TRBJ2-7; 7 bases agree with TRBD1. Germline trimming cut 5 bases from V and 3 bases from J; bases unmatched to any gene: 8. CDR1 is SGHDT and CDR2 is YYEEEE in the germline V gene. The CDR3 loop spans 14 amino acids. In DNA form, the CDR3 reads TGTGCCAGCAGTCCCGGGACAGTTCTCTACGAGCAGTACTTC. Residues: CASSPGTVLYEQYF.